The next 16 T cell receptor beta chains were all read from a single sample in a study of Ad26.COV2.S vaccination and SARS-CoV-2 variants. Treatment denoted: 19 received Ad26.COV2.S at low or high dose, single or two shots; several received placebo; per-sample allocation not given. Sampling happened 63 days after the first vaccine or placebo injection. The table came from immunoSEQ multiplex PCR; TCRdb's copy has only in-frame clones and leaves some out. The repertoire includes hundreds of thousands of clones, over 75% of them detected once, and 12% sits in the top ten. The sequenced sample was peripheral blood, obtained in a trial of Ad26.COV2.S vaccine versus placebo. The receptors come from a person between 18 and 59 years old who received the Ad26.COV2.S COVID-19 vaccine or a placebo.

This clone has more than one count but fewer than ten. V and J are TRBV29-1 and TRBJ2-7; 7 nucleotides line up with TRBD1. The germline V gene encodes CDR1 SQVTM and CDR2 ANQGSEA. V lost 4 bases and J lost 0; bases outside the gene matches: 6. The length of the CDR3 is 14 residues. CDR3 amino acids: CSVGGTDFSYEQYF. In nucleotides, the CDR3 is TGCAGCGTTGGGGGGACAGATTTCTCCTACGAGCAGTACTTC.

This clone was detected only a few times. V and J are TRBV6-1 and TRBJ1-2, with D uncertain. Germline V gives CDR1 MNHNS, CDR2 SASEGT. The CDR3 has 14 amino acids. Trimming took off 2 bases at V and 2 bases at J, with 9 bases between the two ends. CDR3 sequence (DNA): TGTGCCAGCAGTGAAAGGTTGGGAAACTATGGCTACACCTTC. It encodes CASSERLGNYGYTF.

J is TRBJ2-3 and V is TRBV5-1; 10 positions match TRBD2. The CDR3 loop spans 17 amino acids. V shed 5 bases, J shed 0 bases, and the junction held 9 bases outside the gene matches. Germline values: CDR1 SGHRS, CDR2 YFSETQ. The CDR3 loop is CASRPGLAATSTDTQYF. Here the CDR3 DNA reads TGCGCCAGCAGACCCGGACTAGCGGCGACTAGCACAGATACGCAGTATTTT. Together with reference TRBV5-1 and TRBJ2-3, the CDR3 gives the full variable domain: KAGVTQTPRYLIKTRGQQVTLSCSPISGHRSVSWYQQTPGQGLQFLFEYFSETQRNKGNFPGRFSGRQFSNSRSEMNVSTLELGDSALYLCASRPGLAATSTDTQYFGPGTRLTVL.

The V call is TRBV3-1 (or the pseudogene TRBV3-2), the J call TRBJ2-3; tentatively, D is TRBD1 (6 bases). V shed 0 bases and J shed 4 bases, with 14 bases lying between them. CDR1 LGHDT and CDR2 YNNKEL come from the germline V gene (reference sequence). This CDR3 comprises 16 residues. CDR3 nucleotide sequence: TGTGCCAGCAGCCAAGAGGGTGGGGGCGCTGCAGATACGCAGTATTTT. Its protein product is CASSQEGGGAADTQYF.

Only one count was recorded for this clone. The chain employs TRBV5-4 and TRBJ2-5, with no clear D. Germline-derived CDR1 and CDR2 are SGHNT and YYREEE (reference sequence). This CDR3 is 12 amino acids long. Trimming removed 3 bases at V and 1 base at J, with 4 bases between. CDR3 residues: CASSWLQETQYF. CDR3 DNA sequence: TGTGCCAGCAGCTGGCTCCAAGAGACCCAGTACTTC.

V is TRBV7-6 and J is TRBJ2-5; D call uncertain. CDR3 size: 12 residues. Germline CDR1 reads SGHVS; CDR2 reads FNYEAQ. The chain's CDR3 is CATGQVGETQYF. The CDR3 nucleotides read TGTGCTACCGGGCAGGTCGGGGAGACCCAGTACTTC.

The J gene is TRBJ1-1, the V gene TRBV30; no definite D call. V was clipped by 4 bases and J by 12 bases, with 21 bases between them. CDR1 and CDR2 (germline): GTSNPN, SVGIG (reference sequence). The CDR3 is 13 residues long. DNA of the CDR3: TGTGCCTGGATCGCCCCCCGAGGAAGGGCGTCTTTCTTT. Protein: CAWIAPRGRASFF.

J is TRBJ2-1 and V is TRBV5-4, with unresolved D. CDR3 length: 15 amino acids. The V and J ends lost 1 base and 0 bases respectively, with 8 bases between them. Germline V gene lookup returns CDR1 SGHNT and CDR2 YYREEE (reference sequence). The CDR3 DNA sequence: TGTGCCAGCAGCTTGAACGCGGCCTCCTACAATGAGCAGTTCTTC. This codes for CASSLNAASYNEQFF.

V is TRBV19 and J is TRBJ2-7; 13 bases match TRBD2. CDR1 is LNHDA and CDR2 is SQIVND in the germline V gene (reference sequence). The J segment lost 0 bases and the V segment lost 3 bases, leaving 5 bases of the junction unmatched. This CDR3 region has 17 residues. CDR3 residues: CASSIHWTSGSSYEQYF. The CDR3 nucleotides read TGTGCCAGTAGTATTCATTGGACTAGCGGGAGCTCCTACGAGCAGTACTTC.

This clone was picked up a small number of times. The chain carries TRBV4-1 and TRBJ1-1; D gene ambiguous. The germline gives CDR1 MGHRA, CDR2 YSYEKL. The germline V and J ends were trimmed by 1 base and 6 bases, with 15 bases remaining between them. This CDR3 has 15 amino acids. In nucleotides, the CDR3 is TGCGCCAGCAGCCAAGCGGGCTGGAAGGATTCTGAAGCTTTCTTT. Translated, it gives CASSQAGWKDSEAFF.

The chain links TRBV7-8 to TRBJ2-1, with a weak D call TRBD2 (6 bases). CDR3 length: 14 amino acids. Germline V gene lookup returns CDR1 SGHVS and CDR2 FQNEAQ. V was cut by 1 base and J by 6 bases, with 10 bases left in between. The CDR3 protein is CASSLVLGGNEQFF. CDR3 coding DNA: TGTGCCAGCAGCTTAGTTCTGGGGGGCAATGAGCAGTTCTTC.

The CDR3 loop reads CASSMGLTSGSGDTQYF. In DNA form, the CDR3 reads TGTGCCAGTAGTATGGGACTGACTAGCGGGAGTGGCGATACGCAGTATTTT. The rearrangement links TRBV19 to TRBJ2-3; TRBD2 matches at 12 bases. The CDR3 extends over 17 amino acids. CDR1 is LNHDA and CDR2 is SQIVND in the germline V gene (reference sequence). After removal of 3 bases from V and 6 bases from J, the junction contained 10 bases not matched to a gene.

The chain employs TRBV9 and TRBJ2-1; D gene ambiguous. Per the germline V gene, CDR1 is SGDLS and CDR2 is YYNGEE. This CDR3 has 16 amino acids. Trimming left V 2 bases short and J 2 bases short, with 14 bases between. CDR3 sequence (DNA): TGTGCCAGCAGCGTCTTCCCTGCGGAACCCTACAATGAGCAGTTCTTC. Translation: CASSVFPAEPYNEQFF.

The V gene is TRBV6-5, the J gene TRBJ2-7; 8 bases line up with TRBD2. Trimming took 2 bases from V and 7 from J; bases not matched to a gene: 7. Looked up from germline, CDR1 is MNHEY and CDR2 is SVGAGI. This CDR3 region has 14 residues. CDR3 sequence: CASSYAGAGEEQYF. CDR3 bases: TGTGCCAGCAGTTACGCGGGAGCGGGGGAAGAGCAGTACTTC.

V gene TRBV12-3 or TRBV12-4 combines with J gene TRBJ2-1; D gene uncertain. Trimming left V 8 bases short and J 7 bases short, with 15 bases between. The CDR3 contains 13 residues. The chain's CDR3 is CASRLEGWNEQFF. CDR3 DNA: TGTGCCAGCCGCCTCGAAGGCTGGAATGAGCAGTTCTTC.

This rearrangement joins TRBV27 to TRBJ2-7; TRBD2 might be the D (6 bases). Germline values: CDR1 MNHEY, CDR2 SMNVEV (reference sequence). The CDR3 loop spans 14 amino acids. V lost 4 bases to trimming and J lost 5 bases, with 15 bases between them. The CDR3 sequence is CASSSWAGSNEQYF. In nucleotides, the CDR3 is TGTGCCAGCAGTTCCTGGGCGGGGTCCAACGAGCAGTACTTC.